The present T cell receptor (beta chain) was sequenced within a study of blood T cells in healthy people across ages. PBMCs were isolated at a quantity of at least 6 million per sample. This clonotype was observed a handful of times. What it recognizes is unknown. PCR was performed a second time for about 6 to 12 cycles using a sample-barcoded 5' primer and a J-beta primer mix. TCRdb fed the 5' RACE reads into MiXCR, producing one record per CDR3 protein. The repertoire holds roughly 2 million distinct CDR3 sequences, with around half as singletons. Notes on the study in general: Long-lived donors had more naive CD4+ cells and higher diversity than aged donors. Conclusively comparing naive with antigen-experienced cells was impossible with unsorted PBMCs. The study regarded diversity estimates from one million T cells as underestimates.

The CDR3 length is 14 residues. Germline assignment: CDR1 DFQATT and CDR2 SNEGSKA (reference sequence). Between the trimmed V and J ends, which lost 7 bases and 0 bases, there was a span of 14 bases. This chain links TRBV20-1 with TRBJ2-3, with D hard to call. The specimen sequenced was blood. This receptor was obtained from a woman in her thirties or forties in good health. DNA of the CDR3: TGCAGTGTTCCGGACGGGTTTAGCACAGATACGCAGTATTTT. It translates to CSVPDGFSTDTQYF.